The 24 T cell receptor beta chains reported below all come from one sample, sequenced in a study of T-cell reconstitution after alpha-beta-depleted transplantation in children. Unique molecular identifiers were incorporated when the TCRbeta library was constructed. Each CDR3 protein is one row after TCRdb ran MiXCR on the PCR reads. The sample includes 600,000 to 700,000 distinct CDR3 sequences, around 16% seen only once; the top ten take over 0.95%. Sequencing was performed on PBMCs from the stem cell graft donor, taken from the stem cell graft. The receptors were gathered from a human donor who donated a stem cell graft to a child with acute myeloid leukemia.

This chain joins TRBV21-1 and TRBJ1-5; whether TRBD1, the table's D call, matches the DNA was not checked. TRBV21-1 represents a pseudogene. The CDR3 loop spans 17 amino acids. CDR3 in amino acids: CASSKNRDSHSNQPQHF. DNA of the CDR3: TGTGCCAGCAGCAAAAACCGAGACAGCCATAGCAATCAGCCCCAGCATTTT.

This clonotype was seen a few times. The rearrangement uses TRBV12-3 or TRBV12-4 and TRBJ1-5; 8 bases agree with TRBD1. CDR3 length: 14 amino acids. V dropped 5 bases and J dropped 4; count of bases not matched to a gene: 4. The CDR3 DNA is TGTGCCAGCAGTCCACAGGGGGAGAATCAGCCCCAGCATTTT. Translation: CASSPQGENQPQHF.

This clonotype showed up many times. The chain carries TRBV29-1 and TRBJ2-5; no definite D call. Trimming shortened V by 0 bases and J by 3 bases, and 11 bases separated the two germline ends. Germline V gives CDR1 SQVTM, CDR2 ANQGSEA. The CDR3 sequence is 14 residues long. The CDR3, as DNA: TGCAGCGTTGAAGATGCACCCGATAAAGAGACCCAGTACTTC. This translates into CSVEDAPDKETQYF.

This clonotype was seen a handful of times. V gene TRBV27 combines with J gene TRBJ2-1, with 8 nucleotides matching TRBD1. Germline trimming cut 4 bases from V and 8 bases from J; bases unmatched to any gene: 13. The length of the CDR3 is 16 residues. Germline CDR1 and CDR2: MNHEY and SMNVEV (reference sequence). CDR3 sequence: CASSSPAGGDSDEQFF. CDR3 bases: TGTGCCAGCAGTTCCCCGGCAGGGGGCGATTCGGATGAGCAGTTCTTC.

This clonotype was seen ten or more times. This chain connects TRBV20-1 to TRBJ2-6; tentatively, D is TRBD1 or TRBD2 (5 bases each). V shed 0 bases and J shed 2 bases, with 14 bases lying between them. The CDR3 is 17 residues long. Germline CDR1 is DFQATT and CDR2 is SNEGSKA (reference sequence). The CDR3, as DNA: TGCAGTGCTAGAGATAGTTGGGGACCTGCTGGGGCCAACGTCCTGACTTTC. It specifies CSARDSWGPAGANVLTF.

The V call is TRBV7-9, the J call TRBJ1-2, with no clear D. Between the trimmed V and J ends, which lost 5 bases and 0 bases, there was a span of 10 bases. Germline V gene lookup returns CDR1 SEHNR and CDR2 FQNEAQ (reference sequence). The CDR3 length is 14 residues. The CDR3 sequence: CASSRGPSNYGYTF. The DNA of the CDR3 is TGTGCCAGCAGCCGCGGGCCCTCTAACTATGGCTACACCTTC.

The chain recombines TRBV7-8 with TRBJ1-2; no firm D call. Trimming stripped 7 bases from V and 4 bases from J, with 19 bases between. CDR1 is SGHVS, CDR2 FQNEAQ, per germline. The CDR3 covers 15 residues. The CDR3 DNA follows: TGTGCCAGCACCCCGCACCGCATGCGAGGCTATGGCTACACCTTC. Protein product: CASTPHRMRGYGYTF.

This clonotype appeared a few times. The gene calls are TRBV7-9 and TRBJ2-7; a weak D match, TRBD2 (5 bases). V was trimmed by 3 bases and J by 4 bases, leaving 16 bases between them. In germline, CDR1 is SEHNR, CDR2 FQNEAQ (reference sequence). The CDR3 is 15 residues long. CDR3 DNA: TGTGCCAGCAGCTTGGAGGAGAAGAAAGGTTACGAGCAGTACTTC. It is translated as CASSLEEKKGYEQYF.

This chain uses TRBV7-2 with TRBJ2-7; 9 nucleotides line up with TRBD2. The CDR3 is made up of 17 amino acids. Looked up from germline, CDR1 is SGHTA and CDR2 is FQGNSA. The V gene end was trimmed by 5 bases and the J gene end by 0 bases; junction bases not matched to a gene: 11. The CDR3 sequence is CASSPRASGTRSYEQYF. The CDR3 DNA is TGTGCCAGCAGCCCTAGAGCTAGCGGGACCCGCTCCTACGAGCAGTACTTC.

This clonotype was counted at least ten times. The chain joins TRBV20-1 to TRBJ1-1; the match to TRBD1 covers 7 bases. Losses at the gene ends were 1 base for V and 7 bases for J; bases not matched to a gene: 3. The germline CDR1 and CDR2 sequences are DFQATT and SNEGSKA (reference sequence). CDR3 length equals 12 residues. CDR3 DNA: TGCAGTGCTAGAGCCGGGACAGTTGAAGCTTTCTTT. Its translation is CSARAGTVEAFF.

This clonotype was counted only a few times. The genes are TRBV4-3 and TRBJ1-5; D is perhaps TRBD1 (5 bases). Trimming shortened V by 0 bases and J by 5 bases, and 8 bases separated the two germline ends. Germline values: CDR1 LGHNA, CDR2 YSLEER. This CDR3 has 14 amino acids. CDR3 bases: TGCGCCAGCAGCCAAGATATCAGGGATCAGCCCCAGCATTTT. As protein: CASSQDIRDQPQHF.

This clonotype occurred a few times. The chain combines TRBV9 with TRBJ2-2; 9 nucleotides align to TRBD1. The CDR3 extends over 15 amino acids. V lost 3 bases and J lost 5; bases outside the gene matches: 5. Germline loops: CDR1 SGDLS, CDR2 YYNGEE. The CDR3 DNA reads TGTGCCAGCAGCGCCGGGACAGGGATTACCGGGGAGCTGTTTTTT. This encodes CASSAGTGITGELFF.

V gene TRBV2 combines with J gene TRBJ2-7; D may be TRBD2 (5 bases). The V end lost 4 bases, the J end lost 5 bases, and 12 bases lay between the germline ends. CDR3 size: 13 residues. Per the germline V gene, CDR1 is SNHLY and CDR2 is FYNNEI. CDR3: CASSGGEFDEQYF. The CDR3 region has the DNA TGTGCCAGCAGTGGGGGAGAGTTCGACGAGCAGTACTTC.

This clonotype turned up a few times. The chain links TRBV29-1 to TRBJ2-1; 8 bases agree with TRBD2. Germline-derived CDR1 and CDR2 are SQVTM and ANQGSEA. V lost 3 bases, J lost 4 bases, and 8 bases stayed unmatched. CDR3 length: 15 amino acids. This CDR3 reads CSVEPGLGIYNEQFF. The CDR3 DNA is TGCAGCGTTGAGCCGGGACTAGGAATATACAATGAGCAGTTCTTC.

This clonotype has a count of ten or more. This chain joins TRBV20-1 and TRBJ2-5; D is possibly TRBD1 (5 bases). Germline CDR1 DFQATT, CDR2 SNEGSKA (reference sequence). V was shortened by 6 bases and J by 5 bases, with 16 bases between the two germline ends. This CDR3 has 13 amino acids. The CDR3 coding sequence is TGCAGTGCCCAGGACACCTTTGGGGAGACCCAGTACTTC. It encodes CSAQDTFGETQYF.

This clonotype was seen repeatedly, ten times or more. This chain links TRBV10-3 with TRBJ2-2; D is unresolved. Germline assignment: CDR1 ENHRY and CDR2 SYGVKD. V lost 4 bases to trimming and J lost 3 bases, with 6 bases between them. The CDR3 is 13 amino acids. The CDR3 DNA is TGTGCCATCAGTGTCCCAGACACCGGGGAGCTGTTTTTT. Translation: CAISVPDTGELFF.

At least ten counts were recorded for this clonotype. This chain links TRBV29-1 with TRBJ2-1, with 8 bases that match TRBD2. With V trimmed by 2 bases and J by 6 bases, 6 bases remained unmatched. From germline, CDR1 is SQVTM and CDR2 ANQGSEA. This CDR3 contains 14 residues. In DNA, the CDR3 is TGCAGCGTTGAAAACGGGGGGGCTCTCAATGAGCAGTTCTTC. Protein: CSVENGGALNEQFF.

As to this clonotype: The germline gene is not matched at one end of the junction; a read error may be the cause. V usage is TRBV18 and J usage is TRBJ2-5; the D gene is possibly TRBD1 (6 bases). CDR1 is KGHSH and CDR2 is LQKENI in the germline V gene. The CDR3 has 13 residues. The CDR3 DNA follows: TGTGCCAGCTCACCCAACAGGGAAGAGACCCATTACTTC. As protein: CASSPNREETHYF. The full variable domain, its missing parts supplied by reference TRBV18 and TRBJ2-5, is NAGVMQNPRHLVRRRGQEARLRCSPMKGHSHVYWYRQLPEEGLKFMVYLQKENIIDESGMPKERFSAEFPKEGPSILRIQQVVRGDSAAYFCASSPNREETHYFGPGTRLLVL.

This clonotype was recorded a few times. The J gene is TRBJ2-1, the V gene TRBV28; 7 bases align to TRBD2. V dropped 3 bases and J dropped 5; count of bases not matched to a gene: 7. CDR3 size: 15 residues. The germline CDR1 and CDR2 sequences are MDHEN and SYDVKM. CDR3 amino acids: CASSFGEGSNNEQFF. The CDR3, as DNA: TGTGCCAGCAGTTTTGGGGAGGGCTCGAACAATGAGCAGTTCTTC.

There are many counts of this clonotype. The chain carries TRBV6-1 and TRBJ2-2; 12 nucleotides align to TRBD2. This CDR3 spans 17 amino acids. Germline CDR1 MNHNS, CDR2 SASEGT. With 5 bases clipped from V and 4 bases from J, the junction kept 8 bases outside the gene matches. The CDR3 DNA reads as TGTGCCAGCAGTCCCGGTCGGACTAGCGGGGCCACCGGGGAGCTGTTTTTT. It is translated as CASSPGRTSGATGELFF.

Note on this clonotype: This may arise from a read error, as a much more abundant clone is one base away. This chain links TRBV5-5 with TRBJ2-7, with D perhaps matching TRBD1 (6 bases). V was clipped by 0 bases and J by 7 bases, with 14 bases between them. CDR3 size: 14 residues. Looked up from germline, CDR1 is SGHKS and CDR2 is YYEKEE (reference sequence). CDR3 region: CASSLGLGATEQYV. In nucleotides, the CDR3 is TGTGCCAGCAGCTTGGGGCTGGGGGCAACGGAGCAGTACGTC.

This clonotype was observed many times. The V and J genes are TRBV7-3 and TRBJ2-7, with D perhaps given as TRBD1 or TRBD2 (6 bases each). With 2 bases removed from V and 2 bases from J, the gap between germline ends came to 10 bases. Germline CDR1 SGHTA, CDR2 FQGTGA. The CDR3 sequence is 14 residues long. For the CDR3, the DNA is TGTGCCAGCAGCTTAGAGGGGGGACCCTACGAGCAGTACTTC. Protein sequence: CASSLEGGPYEQYF. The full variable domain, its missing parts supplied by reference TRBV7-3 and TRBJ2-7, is GAGVSQTPSNKVTEKGKYVELRCDPISGHTALYWYRQSLGQGPEFLIYFQGTGAADDSGLPNDRFFAVRPEGSVSTLKIQRTERGDSAVYLCASSLEGGPYEQYFGPGTRLTVT.

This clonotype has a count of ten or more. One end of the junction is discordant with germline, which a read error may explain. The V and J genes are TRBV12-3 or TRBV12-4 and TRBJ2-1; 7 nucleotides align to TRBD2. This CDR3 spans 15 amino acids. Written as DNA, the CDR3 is TGTGCCAGCGGTTTGAAGCGGGGCCTCTACAATGAGCAGTTCTTC. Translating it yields CASGLKRGLYNEQFF.

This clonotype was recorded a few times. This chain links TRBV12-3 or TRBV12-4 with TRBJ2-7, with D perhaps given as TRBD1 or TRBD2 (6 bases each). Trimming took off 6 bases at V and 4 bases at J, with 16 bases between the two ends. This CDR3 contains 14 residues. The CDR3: CASRPGGRTYEQYF. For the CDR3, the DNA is TGTGCCAGCAGGCCCGGGGGCCGAACTTACGAGCAGTACTTC.